The 20 T cell receptor beta chains below come from one sample, sequenced in a study of blood T cells in healthy people across ages. Sample-barcoded 5' priming and a J-beta primer mix drove a second PCR of roughly 6 to 12 cycles. TCRdb called the 5' RACE reads again in MiXCR, with one record for every CDR3 protein. Of about 1.6 million distinct CDR3 sequences in the sample, about 35% are singletons; the top ten hold about 11%. Sequencing used blood. These receptors were collected from a woman in her thirties in good health.

This clonotype was found many times. CDR3 in amino acids: CATSTDRLPTSTDTQYF. CDR3 sequence (DNA): TGTGCCACCAGCACCGACCGACTACCCACTAGCACAGATACGCAGTATTTT. V and J are TRBV15 and TRBJ2-3, with D maybe TRBD2 (5 bases). The CDR3 sequence is 17 residues long. Trimming pared 4 bases from V and 0 bases from J, leaving 17 bases between. Germline V gene sequence: CDR1 LNHNV, CDR2 YYDKDF (reference sequence).

A remark on this clonotype: The junction departs from germline at one end; a sequencing error may be responsible. V and J are TRBV7-2 and TRBJ1-4; D call uncertain. In germline, CDR1 is SGHTA, CDR2 FQGNSA. The CDR3 consists of 15 residues. Here the CDR3 DNA reads TGTGCCTGCAGCTTAGAACTGGCAGGATCTGAAAAACTGTTTTTT. It yields the protein CACSLELAGSEKLFF.

A few counts support this clonotype. V and J are TRBV2 and TRBJ2-3; 7 bases line up with TRBD2. The CDR3 consists of 13 residues. The germline V gene has CDR1 SNHLY and CDR2 FYNNEI. Losses at the gene ends were 8 bases for V and 5 bases for J; bases not matched to a gene: 7. CDR3 residues: CASLSGVIDTQYF. The CDR3 DNA reads as TGTGCCAGCCTCAGCGGGGTCATAGATACGCAGTATTTT.

The chain carries TRBV5-1 and TRBJ2-7; 14 bases line up with TRBD2. The J call may be incorrect, as the DNA end agrees better with TRBJ2-5. CDR3 length: 19 amino acids. The germline V gene has CDR1 SGHRS and CDR2 YFSETQ. CDR3 DNA sequence: TGCGCCAGCAGCCCCGGTCGACTAGCGGGAGGGGGGGGCCAAGAGACCCAGTACTTC. Encoded protein: CASSPGRLAGGGGQETQYF.

This clonotype has at least ten counts. The CDR3 DNA follows: TGCAGCGTTGCAGCAGCGGAGACCCAGTACTTC. Its protein is CSVAAAETQYF. J is TRBJ2-5 and V is TRBV29-1, with D unclear. Germline CDR1 and CDR2: SQVTM and ANQGSEA. The CDR3 has 11 residues. Trimming pared 4 bases from V and 5 bases from J, leaving 8 bases between.

The chain has TRBV12-3 or TRBV12-4 and TRBJ1-1, with 7 bases aligning to TRBD1. V was pared by 6 bases and J by 8 bases, with 3 bases of the junction left unmatched. The CDR3 is made up of 11 amino acids. DNA for the CDR3: TGTGCCAGCAGAACAGGGGTCGAAGCTTTCTTT. Protein product: CASRTGVEAFF.

This clonotype showed up many times. The V gene is TRBV7-9, the J gene TRBJ2-1; 8 bases map to TRBD2. Germline CDR1 is SEHNR and CDR2 is FQNEAQ (reference sequence). This CDR3 comprises 15 residues. After removal of 5 bases from V and 4 bases from J, the junction contained 7 bases not matched to a gene. The CDR3 nucleotides are TGTGCCAGCAGCCCCCGGACTAGCAGTTACAATGAGCAGTTCTTC. Translation gives CASSPRTSSYNEQFF.

The sample holds a few counts of this clonotype. V and J are TRBV15 and TRBJ2-7; 9 nucleotides match TRBD2. The J segment lost 2 bases and the V segment lost 4 bases, leaving 9 bases of the junction unmatched. Germline lookup yields CDR1 LNHNV and CDR2 YYDKDF (reference sequence). The CDR3 consists of 16 residues. CDR3 DNA sequence: TGTGCCACCAGCATCGATTGGGCGGGAGGGCCCTACGAGCAGTACTTC. This sequence encodes CATSIDWAGGPYEQYF.

The rearrangement joins TRBV6-2 or TRBV6-3 to TRBJ2-7; TRBD2 agrees at 15 bases. The J segment lost 2 bases and the V segment lost 4 bases, leaving 21 bases of the junction unmatched. The CDR3 covers 22 residues. Germline loops: CDR1 MNHEY, CDR2 SVGEGT. The CDR3 DNA reads as TGTGCCAGCAGTTCTCAACCCGGGACTAGCGGGGGGATGCGCGGCGGAGCCTACGAGCAGTACTTC. Its translation is CASSSQPGTSGGMRGGAYEQYF.

As regards this clonotype: A much larger clone differs by one base, so this may be a read error. V gene TRBV5-1 combines with J gene TRBJ2-7, with 7 positions matching TRBD1. The CDR3 totals 14 residues. V shed 3 bases, J shed 3 bases, and the junction held 6 bases outside the gene matches. Germline V gene sequence: CDR1 SGHRS, CDR2 YFSETQ. CDR3 residues: CASSWGQTVYEQYF. In DNA form, the CDR3 reads TGCGCCAGCAGCTGGGGACAGACCGTCTACGAGCAGTACTTC.

This clonotype was seen only a few times. The junction and the germline gene differ at one end; a read error may be behind it. This chain joins TRBV7-9 and TRBJ2-7, with 8 bases identical to TRBD1. The CDR3 loop spans 14 amino acids. The germline gives CDR1 SEHNR, CDR2 FQNEAQ (reference sequence). The CDR3 loop is CASCLQTGGYEQYF. CDR3 in DNA: TGTGCCAGCTGCTTACAAACAGGGGGCTACGAGCAGTACTTC.

The gene calls are TRBV2 and TRBJ2-3, with D tentatively TRBD2 (5 bases). The V end lost 2 bases, the J end lost 2 bases, and 17 bases lay between the germline ends. Germline CDR1 SNHLY, CDR2 FYNNEI. This CDR3 is built from 17 residues. CDR3 nucleotide sequence: TGTGCCAGCAGTGAAAGGTCCGGGGATCCGGCCACAGATACGCAGTATTTT. It is translated as CASSERSGDPATDTQYF.

This chain links TRBV6-1 with TRBJ2-7; D possibly corresponds to TRBD1 (5 bases). The J call is in doubt because the DNA end fits TRBJ2-5 better. This CDR3 has 15 residues. CDR1 and CDR2 (germline): MNHNS, SASEGT. In nucleotides, the CDR3 is TGTGCCAGCAGGCCCTATGGGGCCCCGGAAGAGACCCAGTACTTC. It codes for CASRPYGAPEETQYF.

This clonotype was picked up a small number of times. The chain recombines TRBV14 with TRBJ2-6; D tentatively reads TRBD1 or TRBD2 (5 bases each). The CDR3 is 16 residues long. With 4 bases removed from V and 5 bases from J, the gap between germline ends came to 15 bases. CDR1 is SGHDN, CDR2 FVKESK, per germline. The CDR3 sequence: CASSPTGTARANVLTF. The CDR3 DNA reads as TGTGCCAGCAGCCCGACCGGGACCGCTCGGGCCAACGTCCTGACTTTC.

The V call is TRBV20-1, the J call TRBJ2-5; 10 bases are shared with TRBD2. Gene TRBJ2-7 matches the end of the DNA better, so the J call may be wrong. The CDR3 covers 15 residues. Germline CDR1 is DFQATT and CDR2 is SNEGSKA (reference sequence). The CDR3 bases are TGCAGTGCTAGAGATGTACTAGCGGGATTAGGCGAGCAGTACTTC. This encodes CSARDVLAGLGEQYF.

As for this clonotype: Germline is not matched at one junction end, which may reflect a read error. CDR3 sequence (DNA): TGTGCCGGCAGTTTTGGCAGGAATCAGCCCCAGCATTTT. This encodes CAGSFGRNQPQHF. This chain links TRBV6-5 with TRBJ1-5; D unclear. The CDR3 is 13 amino acids. Germline V gene lookup returns CDR1 MNHEY and CDR2 SVGAGI.

The V call is TRBV5-5, the J call TRBJ1-2, with 11 nucleotides matching TRBD1. Losses at the gene ends were 3 bases for V and 2 bases for J; bases not matched to a gene: 3. Germline V gene sequence: CDR1 SGHKS, CDR2 YYEKEE (reference sequence). The CDR3 covers 15 residues. The DNA for the CDR3 is TGTGCCAGCAGCTATGGACAGGGGGCGAACTATGGCTACACCTTC. It yields the protein CASSYGQGANYGYTF. The complete variable domain, with remaining parts taken from reference TRBV5-5 and TRBJ1-2, reads DAGVTQSPTHLIKTRGQQVTLRCSPISGHKSVSWYQQVLGQGPQFIFQYYEKEERGRGNFPDRFSARQFPNYSSELNVNALLLGDSALYLCASSYGQGANYGYTFGSGTRLTVV.

There are many counts of this clonotype. The V call is TRBV25-1, the J call TRBJ1-5, with a tentative D call TRBD1 (6 bases). CDR1 and CDR2 (germline): MGHDK, SYGVNS. V was cut by 4 bases and J by 2 bases, with 9 bases left in between. The length of the CDR3 is 14 residues. DNA of the CDR3: TGTGCCAGCAGTGGGGGGCAGGGCAATCAGCCCCAGCATTTT. Its protein product is CASSGGQGNQPQHF.

This clonotype was seen only a few times. The chain's CDR3 is CASSVADYEQYF. CDR3 nucleotides: TGCGCCAGCAGTGTAGCGGACTACGAGCAGTACTTC. The chain is built from TRBV10-2 and TRBJ2-7, with D possibly matching TRBD2 (6 bases). This CDR3 is built from 12 residues. The V end lost 4 bases, the J end lost 3 bases, and 7 bases lay between the germline ends. Germline CDR1 and CDR2: WSHSY and SAAADI.

Concerning this clonotype itself: A junction end diverges from the germline sequence, so it may reflect a read error. The chain carries TRBV6-5 and TRBJ1-1; possibly TRBD1 for D (6 bases). The CDR3 contains 15 residues. Germline V lookup: CDR1 MNHEY, CDR2 SVGAGI. CDR3 loop: CACSYFRGQRAEAFF. CDR3 nucleotide sequence: TGTGCCTGCAGTTACTTCAGGGGACAAAGGGCTGAAGCTTTCTTT.